These 15 T cell receptor beta chains came from one sample sequenced in a study of shared clonotypes between healthy human individuals. Selected positively for CCR7 and CD45RO-negative, naive CD8 cells excluded terminally differentiated effector memory CD45RA+ cells. TCRdb's copy holds only in-frame clones and misses some; the assay was immunoSEQ multiplex PCR. The table records 2 million or so clones, around 96% of them present only once. Sequencing was done on a sample of naive CD8+ T cells sorted from blood. These receptors were taken from a man aged 18 to 30 in good health.

The rearrangement joins TRBV7-9 to TRBJ2-1, with 9 bases that match TRBD2. This CDR3 has 15 residues. V dropped 1 base and J dropped 4; count of bases not matched to a gene: 2. Germline CDR1 is SEHNR and CDR2 is FQNEAQ (reference sequence). CDR3 bases: TGTGCCAGCAGCTTAGTCCTAGCGGGGTACAATGAGCAGTTCTTC. This gives the protein CASSLVLAGYNEQFF.

The CDR3 sequence: CASNTVEGAGELFF. Here the CDR3 DNA reads TGTGCCAGCAATACTGTTGAGGGCGCCGGGGAGCTGTTTTTT. The chain joins TRBV6-6 to TRBJ2-2; D may be TRBD2 (5 bases). The V gene's germline CDR1 is MNHNY and CDR2 SVGAGI (reference sequence). The CDR3 sequence is 14 residues long. Between the trimmed V and J ends, which lost 7 bases and 6 bases, there was a span of 15 bases.

CDR3 sequence reads: CASSSTASGSPLHF. CDR3 DNA: TGTGCCAGCAGCTCGACAGCGTCCGGTTCACCCCTCCACTTT. J is TRBJ1-6 and V is TRBV12-1; TRBD1, the table's D call, lacks a check against the DNA. TRBV12-1 corresponds to a pseudogene. CDR3 length equals 14 residues.

This clone was detected only once. The V call is TRBV29-1, the J call TRBJ1-2, with a weak D call TRBD1 (6 bases). CDR1 is SQVTM and CDR2 is ANQGSEA in the germline V gene. The CDR3 is 15 residues long. The germline V and J ends were trimmed by 0 bases and 3 bases, with 14 bases remaining between them. In DNA, the CDR3 is TGCAGCGTTGAAGATTCTGGGGGCACAGACTATGGCTACACCTTC. Its protein is CSVEDSGGTDYGYTF.

The chain couples TRBV6-5 to TRBJ1-1; no clear D. Germline V lookup: CDR1 MNHEY, CDR2 SVGAGI. Trimming removed 4 bases from V and 1 base from J, with 16 bases in between. The CDR3 contains 16 residues. CDR3 nucleotides: TGTGCCAGCAGTTCCCCCCGGGAGGGATGGAACACTGAAGCTTTCTTT. This encodes CASSSPREGWNTEAFF.

The chain joins TRBV19 to TRBJ2-7; 8 bases are a match to TRBD1. This CDR3 is built from 13 residues. Germline values: CDR1 LNHDA, CDR2 SQIVND (reference sequence). V lost 3 bases, J lost 7 bases, and 5 bases stayed unmatched. For the CDR3, the DNA is TGTGCCAGTAGTATTTTCGACAGGGGTGAGCAGTACTTC. The encoded protein is CASSIFDRGEQYF.

The V and J genes are TRBV29-1 and TRBJ2-7, with a possible D match to TRBD2 (6 bases). The CDR3 runs 13 residues. Trimming left V 4 bases short and J 2 bases short, with 12 bases between. The V gene's germline CDR1 is SQVTM and CDR2 ANQGSEA. The CDR3: CSVAEGFPYEQYF. The CDR3 coding sequence is TGCAGCGTTGCGGAGGGATTCCCCTACGAGCAGTACTTC.

The chain carries TRBV5-1 and TRBJ1-2, with TRBD1 matching over 8 bases. Germline V gene data show CDR1 as SGHRS and CDR2 as YFSETQ. This CDR3 region has 19 residues. Germline trimming cut 0 bases from V and 3 bases from J; bases unmatched to any gene: 16. The CDR3 here is CASSLAPDREGLGYYGYTF. As DNA, the CDR3 is TGCGCCAGCAGCTTGGCCCCGGACAGGGAGGGCCTAGGATACTATGGCTACACCTTC.

This clone has only one observation. The CDR3 region has the DNA TGTGCCAGCAGTTACCTAGCGGAGGGACAAGAGACCCAGTACTTC. This sequence encodes CASSYLAEGQETQYF. The chain employs TRBV6-6 and TRBJ2-5, with TRBD2 identical over 7 bases. The germline gives CDR1 MNHNY, CDR2 SVGAGI (reference sequence). This CDR3 is 15 amino acids long. V was clipped by 2 bases and J by 2 bases; unmatched bases: 5.

This CDR3 is CASSTGLADYEQYF. The CDR3 region has the DNA TGTGCCAGCAGTACGGGACTAGCCGATTACGAGCAGTACTTC. J is TRBJ2-7 and V is TRBV28; 9 bases align to TRBD2. The junction had 6 bases not matched to a gene; V was cut back by 5 bases and J by 4 bases. This CDR3 is built from 14 residues. Germline V lookup: CDR1 MDHEN, CDR2 SYDVKM.

The chain links TRBV7-6 to TRBJ2-7, with no clear D. This CDR3 has 13 amino acids. V was shortened by 3 bases and J by 2 bases, with 8 bases between the two germline ends. CDR1 SGHVS and CDR2 FNYEAQ come from the germline V gene. The CDR3 spells CASSFEPTYEQYF. CDR3 bases: TGTGCCAGCAGCTTTGAACCAACCTACGAGCAGTACTTC.

This chain joins TRBV10-1 and TRBJ2-1; D tentatively fits TRBD1 or TRBD2 (5 bases each). V shed 0 bases and J shed 5 bases, with 14 bases lying between them. Germline CDR1 WNHNN, CDR2 SYGVQD (reference sequence). CDR3 length equals 16 residues. The CDR3: CASSESVVGPHNEQFF. The CDR3 DNA sequence: TGCGCCAGCAGTGAGTCGGTAGTGGGACCCCACAATGAGCAGTTCTTC.

This chain uses TRBV27 with TRBJ2-3, with 8 bases identical to TRBD2. There are 18 residues in the CDR3. With V trimmed by 3 bases and J by 0 bases, 11 bases remained unmatched. Germline V gives CDR1 MNHEY, CDR2 SMNVEV (reference sequence). For the CDR3, the DNA is TGTGCCAGCAGTTTGTATAGCGGGGTACCTTATAGCACAGATACGCAGTATTTT. This gives the protein CASSLYSGVPYSTDTQYF.

The chain links TRBV4-1 to TRBJ2-7; 7 positions match TRBD2. J gave up 0 bases and V 2 bases, and 7 bases lay outside the gene matches. The CDR3 runs to 16 residues. Per germline, CDR1 MGHRA and CDR2 YSYEKL. CDR3 sequence: CASSQSLAGLSYEQYF. CDR3 in DNA: TGCGCCAGCAGCCAAAGTTTAGCGGGCCTCTCCTACGAGCAGTACTTC.

With respect to this clone: This same CDR3 is encoded by further DNA sequences in the sample. The rearrangement links TRBV4-1 to TRBJ2-7; 10 bases are shared with TRBD1. V was clipped by 4 bases and J by 6 bases; unmatched bases: 3. There are 13 residues in the CDR3. CDR1 and CDR2 from the germline V gene are MGHRA and YSYEKL. Here the CDR3 reads CASSLGQGLEQYF. In nucleotides, the CDR3 is TGCGCCAGCAGCCTGGGACAGGGGCTCGAGCAGTACTTC.